This T cell receptor (beta chain) derives from a study of CD8+ T cells in alopecia areata. Study-wide background: Patients received oral tofacitinib, 5 to 10 mg twice daily, for moderate-to-severe alopecia areata. Dosing with tofacitinib proceeded for 6 to 18 months, followed by 6 months off drug. Study outcomes and limitations: Greater clonality was observed in lesional scalp samples, especially alopecia totalis/universalis, versus normal scalp.

The authors sorted CD4+ and CD8+ T cells from PBMCs. Comment on this clone: Its specificity is not known.

cDNA serving as the sequencing template came from extracted, reverse transcribed RNA. Assay used: immunoSEQ multiplex PCR; TCRdb lists only in-frame clones, some missing. This sample has roughly 200,000 clones, with more than 60% found just once. Trimming took off 8 bases at V and 4 bases at J, with 15 bases between the two ends. CDR3 length: 14 residues. Germline CDR1 is SGHAT and CDR2 is FQNNGV. The input for sequencing was CD4+ T cells sorted from blood, taken at week 0. The clonotype was recovered from a human donor with alopecia areata. The chain is built from TRBV11-2 and TRBJ1-3; D is uncertain. The CDR3 spells CASHRVGEGNTIYF. DNA of the CDR3: TGTGCCAGCCACCGGGTGGGAGAGGGAAACACCATATATTTT.